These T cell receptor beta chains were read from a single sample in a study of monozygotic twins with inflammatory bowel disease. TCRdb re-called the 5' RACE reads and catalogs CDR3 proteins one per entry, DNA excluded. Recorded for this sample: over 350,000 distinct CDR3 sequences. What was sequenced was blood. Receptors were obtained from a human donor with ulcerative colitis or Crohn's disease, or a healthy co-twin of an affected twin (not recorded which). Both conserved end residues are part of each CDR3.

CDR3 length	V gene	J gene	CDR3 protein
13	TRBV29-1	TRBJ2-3	CSAEGQITDTQYF
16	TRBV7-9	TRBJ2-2	CASSFSRDRASGELFF
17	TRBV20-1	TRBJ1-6	CSARRQGRSSYNSPLHF
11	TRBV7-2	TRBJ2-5	CASSLTKTQYF
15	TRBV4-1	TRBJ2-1	CASSQENRDSQEQFF
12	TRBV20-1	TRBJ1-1	CSAMGRESEAFF
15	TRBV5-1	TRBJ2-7	CASSGRTSGSYEQYF
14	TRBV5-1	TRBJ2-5	CASSLGTHQETQYF
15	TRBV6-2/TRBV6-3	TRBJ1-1	CASSYSYFGGTEAFF
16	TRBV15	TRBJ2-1	CATSRPTGRSGNEQFF
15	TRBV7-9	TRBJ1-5	CASSLGQGINQPQHF
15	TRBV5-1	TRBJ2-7	CASSLGQGSTYEQYF
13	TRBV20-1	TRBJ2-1	CSALAYSYNEQFF
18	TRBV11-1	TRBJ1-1	CASSSYLVTGERKTEAFF
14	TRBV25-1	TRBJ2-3	CASSSTGITDTQYF
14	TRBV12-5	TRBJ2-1	CASGVGQGGNEQFF
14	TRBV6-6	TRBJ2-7	CASSPTEGDYEQYF
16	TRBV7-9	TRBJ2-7	CASSLVVGGASYEQYF
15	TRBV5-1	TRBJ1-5	CASSLDSTGGQPQHF
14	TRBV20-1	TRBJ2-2	CSASDRIFFGELFF
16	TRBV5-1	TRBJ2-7	CASSPSRTRRNYEQYF
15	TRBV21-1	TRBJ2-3	CASSKALVGTDTQYF
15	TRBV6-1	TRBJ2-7	CASRSRVLRSYEQYF
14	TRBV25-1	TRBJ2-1	CASSGRLKGAGEFF
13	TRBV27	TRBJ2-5	CASSFPMQETQYF
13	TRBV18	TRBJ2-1	CASSPDTYNEQFF
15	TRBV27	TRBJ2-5	CASASPGQGRETQYF
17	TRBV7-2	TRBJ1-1	CASSLVPQNPGGTEAFF
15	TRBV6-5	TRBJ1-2	CASRRPGQGSYGYTF
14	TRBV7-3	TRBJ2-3	CASSPFGLETAQYF
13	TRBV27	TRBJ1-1	CASSGNLGAEAFF
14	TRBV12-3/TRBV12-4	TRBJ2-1	CASSLWRQGAEQFF
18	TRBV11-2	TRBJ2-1	CASSSGTSGGAEDNEQFF
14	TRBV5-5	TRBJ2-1	CASSLGRPNNEQFF
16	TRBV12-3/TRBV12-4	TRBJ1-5	CASSLGRGRGNQPQHF
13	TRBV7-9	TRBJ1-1	CASSGGLTTEAFF
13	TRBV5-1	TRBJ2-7	CASSLRPVEEQYF
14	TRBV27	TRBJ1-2	CASSLTGVHYGYTF
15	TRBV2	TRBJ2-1	CASSDRLAAYNEQFF
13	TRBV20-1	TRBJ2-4	CSARDRDKNIQYF
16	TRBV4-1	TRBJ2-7	CASSQDRARVNYEQYF
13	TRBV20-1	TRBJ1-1	CSAPGGGNTEAFF
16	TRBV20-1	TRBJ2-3	CSGIGTAGARTDTQYF
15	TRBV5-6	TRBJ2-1	CASSLRGGTYNEQFF
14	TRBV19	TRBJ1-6	CASKHRDYNSPLHF
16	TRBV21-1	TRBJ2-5	CASSKLRGEQQETQYF
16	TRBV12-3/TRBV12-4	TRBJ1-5	CASSSGTSYSNQPQHF
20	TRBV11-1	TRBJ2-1	CASSFTPGLAGSSSYNEQFF
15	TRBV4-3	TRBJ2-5	CASSQQKRPAGTQYF
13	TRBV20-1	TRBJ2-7	CSALPHTGVEQYF
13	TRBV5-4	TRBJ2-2	CASSSDPTGELFF
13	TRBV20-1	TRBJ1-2	CSALRDRGYGYTF
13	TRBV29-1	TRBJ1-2	CSVRGDRLHGYTF
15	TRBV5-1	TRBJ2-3	CASSPGAGDTDTQYF
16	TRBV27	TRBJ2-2	CASSTRREANTGELFF